A selection of T cell receptor beta chains follows, all from one sample in a study of blood T cell repertoires in COVID-19. Profiled with immunoSEQ multiplex PCR; TCRdb holds only in-frame clones, not every one. The data show 300,000 to 400,000 clones, roughly 90% seen once. Material: PBMCs or T cells enriched from blood (not recorded which). The origin of the receptors is a woman aged 25-40 years who had recovered from COVID-19. The CDR3 runs from the conserved cysteine through the conserved F or W. A D gene is named only where the DNA matches it firmly. Clone size appears in some rows only: once, few, many, or a class for an expanded clone.

j_call clone_size d_call v_call cdr3_nt cdr3_aa
TRBJ2-1 - TRBD1 TRBV10-2 TGCGCCACCGGGACAGGGGGCTTAAATGAGCAGTTCTTC CATGTGGLNEQFF
TRBJ1-1 - - TRBV9 TGTGCCAGCAGCGTAGGCCCGACAGAGAACACTGAAGCTTTCTTT CASSVGPTENTEAFF
TRBJ1-2 - TRBD1 TRBV28 TGTGCCAGCAGTCAAACCGGGACAGCTAACTATGGCTACACCTTC CASSQTGTANYGYTF
TRBJ1-5 - TRBD1 TRBV5-6 TGTGCCAGCAGCTTATGGGACAGGGACGGTCAGCCCCAGCATTTT CASSLWDRDGQPQHF
TRBJ2-3 - TRBD1 TRBV10-3 TGTGCCATCAGTGTAGGACAGGGCCCCACAGATACGCAGTATTTT CAISVGQGPTDTQYF
TRBJ2-6 - - TRBV30 TGTGCCTGCCTAACGAGGGGGTCCGGGGCCAACGTCCTGACTTTC CACLTRGSGANVLTF
TRBJ1-5 - TRBD1 TRBV7-2 TGTGCCAGCAGCCCGGACAGGGAAGGGCAGCCCCAGCATTTT CASSPDREGQPQHF
TRBJ1-1 once TRBD1 TRBV5-4 TGTGCCAGCAGACGACAGGGGGGTACGAACACTGAAGCTTTCTTT CASRRQGGTNTEAFF
TRBJ1-5 - - TRBV28 TGTGCCAGCAGTCCGATTCTGGGACAAAATCAGCCCCAGCATTTT CASSPILGQNQPQHF
TRBJ2-4 - TRBD2 TRBV27 TGTGCCAGCAGTTCACTAGCGGGGATACCCGCCAAAAACATTCAGTACTTC CASSSLAGIPAKNIQYF
TRBJ2-7 - TRBD1 TRBV18 TGTGCCAGCTCCGGACAGGCGACCTACGAGCAGTACTTC CASSGQATYEQYF
TRBJ1-2 - - TRBV28 TGTGCCAGCAGTTTAAGCGACAGGAACTATGGCTACACCTTC CASSLSDRNYGYTF
TRBJ1-1 - - TRBV11-3 TGTGCCAGCAGCCTAGTCGAGGAAGCTTTCTTT CASSLVEEAFF
TRBJ1-4 few TRBD1 TRBV29-1 TGCAGCGGCCGACAGGGGGATGAAAAACTGTTTTTT CSGRQGDEKLFF
TRBJ1-6 - TRBD1 TRBV5-5 TGTGCCAGCAGCTTGTCGACAGGGGGCCATAATTCACCCCTCCACTTT CASSLSTGGHNSPLHF
TRBJ1-6 - TRBD1 TRBV7-9 TGTGCCAGCAGCTTGCCCAGGGGGGATAATTCACCCCTCCACTTT CASSLPRGDNSPLHF
TRBJ1-3 once - TRBV30 TGTGCCTGGAGGGACACGGGTGGAAACACCATATATTTT CAWRDTGGNTIYF
TRBJ2-1 - TRBD1 TRBV6-5 TGTGCCAGCAGTTACCAGGGGACAGGGTCGGATGAGCAGTTCTTC CASSYQGTGSDEQFF
TRBJ1-3 - - TRBV10-3 TGTGCCATCAGTGAGTCGCGGCAGCTTATAGATCCCGACCGCTCTGGAAACACCATATATTTT CAISESRQLIDPDRSGNTIYF
TRBJ1-1 - - TRBV6-2/TRBV6-3 TGTGCCAGCAGTTACAGGCAGGACACTGAAGCTTTCTTT CASSYRQDTEAFF